The 28 T cell receptor beta chains presented below share a single source sample, sequenced in a study of OX40 agonist ivuxolimab in advanced cancers. Only in-frame clones appear in the TCRdb table, and some are missing; sequencing was by immunoSEQ multiplex PCR. Altogether 60,000 to 70,000 clones are present, approximately 82% being singletons, with the ten largest covering around 1.6%. The sample consisted of CD4+ or CD8+ T cells sorted from blood, taken in a trial of the OX40 agonist ivuxolimab. The receptor set was obtained from an adult with an advanced solid tumor such as melanoma, head and neck, liver or kidney cancer.

This clone was detected only once. The genes are TRBV6-5 and TRBJ2-5; 10 bases align to TRBD1. CDR1 MNHEY and CDR2 SVGAGI come from the germline V gene. J lost 7 bases, V lost 5 bases, and 7 bases had no gene match. CDR3 length: 14 residues. The DNA of the CDR3 is TGTGCCAGCAGTGCTTCCGGGACAGGGGTGACCCAGTACTTC. Residues: CASSASGTGVTQYF.

The chain combines TRBV10-3 with TRBJ2-7, with TRBD1 identical over 7 bases. The CDR3 is 13 residues long. The V and J ends lost 6 bases and 0 bases, in that order; junction bases with no gene match: 2. Germline lookup yields CDR1 ENHRY and CDR2 SYGVKD. CDR3 nucleotides: TGTGCCATCAGCCGGGACAGCTCCTACGAGCAGTACTTC. Amino acids: CAISRDSSYEQYF.

This chain uses TRBV6-6 with TRBJ1-4; D is ambiguous. Germline V CDR1 and CDR2: MNHNY, SVGAGI (reference sequence). V was shortened by 10 bases and J by 4 bases, with 13 bases between the two germline ends. The CDR3 covers 13 residues. The CDR3 loop is CATVPSYNEKLFF. The DNA of the CDR3 is TGTGCCACAGTCCCCTCGTATAATGAAAAACTGTTTTTT.

The rearrangement joins TRBV29-1 to TRBJ2-3; 7 bases match TRBD2. Germline CDR1 and CDR2: SQVTM and ANQGSEA. The J segment lost 2 bases and the V segment lost 8 bases, leaving 7 bases of the junction unmatched. This CDR3 has 13 amino acids. As DNA, the CDR3 is TGCAGCTCGGCTAGCGGACTCACAGATACGCAGTATTTT. It translates to CSSASGLTDTQYF.

This chain uses TRBV6-1 with TRBJ2-7; the D gene is possibly TRBD2 (6 bases). The V and J ends lost 8 bases and 4 bases respectively, with 18 bases between them. CDR1 MNHNS and CDR2 SASEGT come from the germline V gene. The CDR3 is 14 residues long. This CDR3 is CASAEAGLLYEQYF. The CDR3 DNA is TGTGCCAGCGCCGAGGCGGGGTTACTTTACGAGCAGTACTTC.

The rearrangement links TRBV19 to TRBJ2-4, with D perhaps matching TRBD1 or TRBD2 (5 bases each). Looked up from germline, CDR1 is LNHDA and CDR2 is SQIVND (reference sequence). Trimming pared 4 bases from V and 0 bases from J, leaving 22 bases between. CDR3 length: 19 amino acids. The CDR3 DNA is TGTGCCAGTAGTACGACACCGGGACGGACGCCACTAGCCAAAAACATTCAGTACTTC. Its protein product is CASSTTPGRTPLAKNIQYF.

The count of this clone is one. The chain uses TRBV29-1 and TRBJ2-7, with D perhaps matching TRBD2 (5 bases). This CDR3 contains 15 residues. V was pared by 6 bases and J by 3 bases, with 21 bases between. Germline-derived CDR1 and CDR2 are SQVTM and ANQGSEA. In DNA form, the CDR3 reads TGCAGCGTCACCATATTGAGGGCCGGCCGCTACGAGCAGTACTTC. Its protein is CSVTILRAGRYEQYF.

In its sample, this clone was seen many times. The chain is built from TRBV25-1 and TRBJ2-5; 9 positions match TRBD2. Germline CDR1 reads MGHDK; CDR2 reads SYGVNS. This CDR3 is built from 13 residues. Germline trimming cut 5 bases from V and 3 bases from J; bases unmatched to any gene: 1. Here the CDR3 reads CASSIAGEETQYF. The CDR3 nucleotides are TGTGCCAGCAGTATAGCGGGAGAAGAGACCCAGTACTTC.

The gene calls are TRBV27 and TRBJ1-2; D is ambiguous. The CDR3 spans 15 residues. With 5 bases removed from V and 4 bases from J, the gap between germline ends came to 17 bases. Looked up from germline, CDR1 is MNHEY and CDR2 is SMNVEV (reference sequence). CDR3 in amino acids: CASSRGSHLSYGYTF. Here the CDR3 DNA reads TGTGCCAGCAGTCGCGGGTCGCACCTAAGCTATGGCTACACCTTC.

The chain is built from TRBV9 and TRBJ2-7, with 9 bases that match TRBD2. V shed 7 bases and J 6 bases; nucleotides not matched to a gene: 8. The CDR3 totals 13 residues. Germline V gives CDR1 SGDLS, CDR2 YYNGEE. For the CDR3, the DNA is TGTGCCAGCGGGGCGGGAGGGCCGGGCGAGCAGTACTTC. This gives the protein CASGAGGPGEQYF.

The chain joins TRBV7-6 to TRBJ2-7, with D possibly matching TRBD1 (6 bases). The length of the CDR3 is 15 residues. Trimming took 1 base from V and 0 from J, leaving 10 bases between them. The germline CDR1 and CDR2 sequences are SGHVS and FNYEAQ. The CDR3 DNA reads as TGTGCCAGCAGCTTAGGGGGGCCAACCTCCTACGAGCAGTACTTC. It translates to CASSLGGPTSYEQYF.

The chain has TRBV27 and TRBJ2-1, with TRBD2 matching over 8 bases. Germline assignment: CDR1 MNHEY and CDR2 SMNVEV (reference sequence). This CDR3 spans 15 amino acids. V trimming: 2 bases; J trimming: 4 bases; junction bases outside the gene matches: 4. CDR3 sequence (DNA): TGTGCCAGCAGTTTAAGACTAGCGCGGTACAATGAGCAGTTCTTC. Residues: CASSLRLARYNEQFF.

This clone has only one observation. This CDR3 is CASLDRRRTEAFF. The CDR3 DNA follows: TGTGCCAGCCTTGACAGAAGACGTACTGAAGCTTTCTTT. The chain employs TRBV28 and TRBJ1-1, with D tentatively TRBD1 (5 bases). The CDR3 length is 13 residues. The ends were cut back, 8 bases at V and 5 bases at J, with 15 bases in the middle. CDR1 and CDR2 (germline): MDHEN, SYDVKM.

This chain joins TRBV5-6 and TRBJ2-1; no clear D gene. The ends were cut back, 5 bases at V and 5 bases at J, with 14 bases in the middle. Germline lookup yields CDR1 SGHDT and CDR2 YYEEEE. This CDR3 is built from 14 residues. CDR3 amino acids: CASRSGPTDNEQFF. The CDR3 nucleotides are TGTGCCAGCAGATCCGGACCCACCGACAATGAGCAGTTCTTC.

The chain combines TRBV9 with TRBJ2-7; 7 bases map to TRBD1. Trimming took 5 bases from V and 0 from J; bases not matched to a gene: 8. CDR3 length: 15 residues. Germline V CDR1 and CDR2: SGDLS, YYNGEE. As DNA, the CDR3 is TGTGCCAGCAGTAGGACCGGGACAGCCTCCTACGAGCAGTACTTC. The encoded protein is CASSRTGTASYEQYF. Full variable domain (outside the CDR3, taken from reference TRBV9 and TRBJ2-7): DSGVTQTPKHLITATGQRVTLRCSPRSGDLSVYWYQQSLDQGLQFLIQYYNGEERAKGNILERFSAQQFPDLHSELNLSSLELGDSALYFCASSRTGTASYEQYFGPGTRLTVT.

This clone has only one observation. V gene TRBV5-1 combines with J gene TRBJ2-1, with 11 bases that match TRBD2. Trimming removed 2 bases from V and 3 bases from J; junction bases left unmatched: 1. The CDR3 has 15 residues. CDR1 is SGHRS, CDR2 YFSETQ, per germline. The CDR3 loop is CASSFGTSGYNEQFF. CDR3 nucleotide sequence: TGCGCCAGCAGCTTTGGGACTAGCGGCTACAATGAGCAGTTCTTC.

The chain recombines TRBV2 with TRBJ2-2; D might be TRBD1 (5 bases). The CDR3 consists of 14 residues. CDR1 and CDR2 (germline): SNHLY, FYNNEI. Deletions cut 7 bases from V and 0 bases from J, with 9 bases between. The CDR3 sequence: CASNRFANTGELFF. The CDR3 coding sequence is TGTGCCAGCAACAGGTTCGCGAACACCGGGGAGCTGTTTTTT. Together with reference TRBV2 and TRBJ2-2, the CDR3 gives the full variable domain: EPEVTQTPSHQVTQMGQEVILRCVPISNHLYFYWYRQILGQKVEFLVSFYNNEISEKSEIFDDQFSVERPDGSNFTLKIRSTKLEDSAMYFCASNRFANTGELFFGEGSRLTVL.

The chain links TRBV7-3 to TRBJ2-2; D possibly corresponds to TRBD1 (5 bases). Trimming stripped 3 bases from V and 6 bases from J, with 17 bases between. The CDR3 runs to 16 residues. Germline V gene data show CDR1 as SGHTA and CDR2 as FQGTGA. Here the CDR3 reads CASSFSSPGIPGELFF. DNA for the CDR3: TGTGCCAGCAGCTTTTCTTCCCCAGGGATCCCCGGGGAGCTGTTTTTT.

J is TRBJ2-3 and V is TRBV9, with no clear D. CDR3 size: 14 residues. Per the germline V gene, CDR1 is SGDLS and CDR2 is YYNGEE. With 2 bases removed from V and 0 bases from J, the gap between germline ends came to 7 bases. The CDR3 loop is CASSVSVSTDTQYF. The CDR3, as DNA: TGTGCCAGCAGCGTCTCGGTTAGCACAGATACGCAGTATTTT. The whole variable domain, remainder taken from reference TRBV9 and TRBJ2-3, is DSGVTQTPKHLITATGQRVTLRCSPRSGDLSVYWYQQSLDQGLQFLIQYYNGEERAKGNILERFSAQQFPDLHSELNLSSLELGDSALYFCASSVSVSTDTQYFGPGTRLTVL.

The rearrangement uses TRBV28 and TRBJ2-5, with D perhaps TRBD2 (5 bases). CDR3 size: 13 residues. Germline V gene sequence: CDR1 MDHEN, CDR2 SYDVKM. The V and J ends lost 4 bases and 4 bases respectively, with 10 bases between them. CDR3 DNA: TGTGCCAGCAGTTCCGGACTTAGAGAGACCCAGTACTTC. As protein: CASSSGLRETQYF.

V gene TRBV18 combines with J gene TRBJ2-5; D might be TRBD1 (6 bases). The tail of the sequence fits TRBJ2-7 better, so the J call may be wrong. Germline values: CDR1 KGHSH, CDR2 LQKENI. The CDR3 has 14 amino acids. CDR3 loop: CASSPNQRGGEQYF. In nucleotides, the CDR3 is TGTGCCAGCTCACCTAACCAACGAGGGGGCGAGCAGTACTTC.

The chain has TRBV5-5 and TRBJ1-1; 10 bases are a match to TRBD1. The CDR3 runs 14 residues. Germline V lookup: CDR1 SGHKS, CDR2 YYEKEE (reference sequence). The V and J ends lost 0 bases and 9 bases, in that order; junction bases with no gene match: 5. CDR3 in amino acids: CASSLAGTGVQAFF. Written as DNA, the CDR3 is TGTGCCAGCAGCTTGGCCGGGACAGGGGTTCAAGCTTTCTTT.

V usage is TRBV28 and J usage is TRBJ2-7, with 8 bases matching TRBD2. V was clipped by 5 bases and J by 1 base; unmatched bases: 4. The CDR3 contains 14 residues. Germline lookup yields CDR1 MDHEN and CDR2 SYDVKM. Here the CDR3 DNA reads TGTGCCAGCAGTGAGTTAGCGGGGTCCTACGAGCAGTACTTC. Encoded protein: CASSELAGSYEQYF.

V usage is TRBV6-4 and J usage is TRBJ2-1; D may match TRBD1 or TRBD2 (5 bases each). Germline values: CDR1 MRHNA, CDR2 SNTAGT. The CDR3 sequence is 13 residues long. Trimming took off 5 bases at V and 8 bases at J, with 13 bases between the two ends. Here the CDR3 DNA reads TGTGCCAGCAGTCGGGAACTGGGGGATGAGCAGTTCTTC. Its translation: CASSRELGDEQFF.

The V call is TRBV6-6, the J call TRBJ2-2; D ambiguous. CDR1 is MNHNY and CDR2 is SVGAGI in the germline V gene (reference sequence). The V gene lost 0 bases and the J gene lost 7 bases, with 12 bases spanning the gap. This CDR3 comprises 15 residues. CDR3 sequence reads: CASSYSRGSLGELFF. The CDR3 region has the DNA TGTGCCAGCAGTTACTCCCGAGGAAGTCTCGGGGAGCTGTTTTTT.

The V gene is TRBV11-2, the J gene TRBJ1-1; D uncertain. CDR1 is SGHAT and CDR2 is FQNNGV in the germline V gene. Trimming stripped 2 bases from V and 8 bases from J, with 12 bases between. This CDR3 region has 13 residues. In nucleotides, the CDR3 is TGTGCCAGCAGCTTAAAAATGGGCTTCGAAGCTTTCTTT. It encodes CASSLKMGFEAFF.

The chain employs TRBV10-3 and TRBJ2-2; TRBD1 agrees at 9 bases. The V gene end was trimmed by 10 bases and the J gene end by 3 bases; junction bases not matched to a gene: 6. There are 14 residues in the CDR3. Germline CDR1 reads ENHRY; CDR2 reads SYGVKD. In nucleotides, the CDR3 is TGTGCCACTCACAGGGGGCCGGACACCGGGGAGCTGTTTTTT. Protein sequence: CATHRGPDTGELFF.

V is TRBV5-4 and J is TRBJ2-7; TRBD2 is a possible D gene (5 bases). The CDR3 runs 14 residues. Germline CDR1 is SGHNT and CDR2 is YYREEE (reference sequence). Trimming removed 0 bases from V and 1 base from J, with 8 bases in between. CDR3 amino acids: CASSLATGSYEQYF. CDR3 coding DNA: TGTGCCAGCAGCTTGGCCACGGGATCCTACGAGCAGTACTTC.